These T cell receptor beta chains were read from a single sample in a study of T-cell reconstitution after alpha-beta-depleted transplantation in children. MiXCR, applied by TCRdb to the PCR reads, yields one record per CDR3 protein. The data hold fewer than 3,500 distinct CDR3 sequences, with over 20% observed a single time. The sample in question was PBMCs, mostly from graft donor cells, obtained 60 days after TCRalphabeta/CD19-depleted stem cell transplant. These receptor sequences come from a male patient aged 2-15 years who had a stem cell transplant for acute lymphoblastic leukemia, so the T cells may come from the graft donor. The CDR3 runs from the conserved cysteine through the conserved F or W. Fields, in order: V gene, D gene, clone size, J gene, CDR3 protein, CDR3 DNA. D genes are given only for firm matches. A row's size may be missing; if present it is once, few, many or a size class.

TRBV9	TRBD2	medium-sized	TRBJ2-7	CASSKSLRREGHNEQYF	TGTGCCAGCAGCAAAAGTCTGCGGCGGGAGGGCCACAACGAGCAGTACTTC
TRBV12-3/TRBV12-4	-	many	TRBJ2-2	CASRPGGLAPNTGELFF	TGTGCCAGCCGACCCGGAGGTCTAGCGCCGAACACCGGGGAGCTGTTTTTT
TRBV4-3	-	-	TRBJ2-4	CASSQGLGGASNIQYF	TGCGCCAGCAGCCAGGGCCTGGGGGGCGCAAGTAACATTCAGTACTTC
TRBV12-3/TRBV12-4	-	many	TRBJ1-5	CASSLRPDQPQHF	TGTGCCAGCAGTTTAAGGCCAGATCAGCCCCAGCATTTT
TRBV21-1	-	many	TRBJ2-7	CASSGSRDRGPNSYEQYF	TGTGCCAGCAGCGGATCCCGGGACAGGGGGCCAAATTCCTACGAGCAGTACTTC
TRBV2	-	-	TRBJ2-4	CAFCLALTGVRAKNIQYF	TGTGCCTTCTGTTTAGCGCTAACCGGGGTGCGGGCCAAAAACATTCAGTACTTC
TRBV12-3/TRBV12-4	TRBD2	many	TRBJ2-3	CASSQGGRPDTQYF	TGTGCCAGCAGCCAGGGAGGGCGCCCAGATACGCAGTATTTT
TRBV9	-	many	TRBJ1-3	CASSVPLNSDGNTIYF	TGTGCCAGCAGCGTACCACTGAATTCAGACGGAAACACCATATATTTT
TRBV12-3/TRBV12-4	-	many	TRBJ2-1	CASSGVFYNEQFF	TGTGCCAGCAGTGGTGTCTTTTACAATGAGCAGTTCTTC
TRBV4-2	-	many	TRBJ1-5	CASSQVGVLRRQPQHF	TGTGCCAGCAGCCAAGTGGGGGTTTTAAGGAGACAGCCCCAGCATTTT
TRBV7-2	-	medium-sized	TRBJ2-4	CASSPTLGVAKNIQYF	TGTGCCAGCAGCCCGACGTTGGGGGTAGCCAAAAACATTCAGTACTTC
TRBV13	TRBD1	large	TRBJ2-1	CASSSGTGRNNEQFF	TGTGCCAGCAGCTCCGGGACAGGACGGAACAATGAGCAGTTCTTC
TRBV12-3/TRBV12-4	TRBD1	many	TRBJ2-2	CASRLQGAIGELFF	TGTGCCAGCAGATTACAGGGGGCGATCGGGGAGCTGTTTTTT
TRBV7-3	TRBD1	medium-sized	TRBJ2-7	CASSPRQGRIESEQYF	TGTGCCAGCAGCCCACGACAGGGGAGGATTGAGAGTGAGCAGTACTTC
TRBV5-5	-	-	TRBJ2-2	CASSFDGAGTGELFF	TGTGCCAGCAGCTTTGATGGGGCGGGCACCGGGGAGCTGTTTTTT
TRBV28	-	many	TRBJ1-1	CASSTQGFLNTEAFF	TGTGCCAGCAGTACACAGGGTTTCCTGAACACTGAAGCTTTCTTT
TRBV24-1	-	many	TRBJ1-1	CATSDSKTGEAFF	TGTGCCACCAGTGATTCAAAGACAGGTGAAGCTTTCTTT
TRBV10-1	-	few	TRBJ2-7	CASRDGTPVWKQYF	TGCGCCAGCAGGGATGGGACACCAGTTTGGAAGCAGTACTTC
TRBV5-1	-	-	TRBJ2-1	CASSLEAGTHNEQFF	TGCGCCAGCAGCTTGGAGGCAGGGACACACAATGAGCAGTTCTTC
TRBV14	TRBD1	many	TRBJ2-6	CASSQASPGQIQLEASGANVLTF	TGTGCCAGCAGCCAAGCTTCTCCGGGACAGATTCAGTTAGAGGCCTCTGGGGCCAACGTCCTGACTTTC
TRBV4-1	TRBD1	many	TRBJ1-2	CASSRPGTGRGYTF	TGCGCCAGCAGCCGACCCGGGACAGGGCGGGGCTACACCTTC
TRBV27	TRBD1	medium-sized	TRBJ2-2	CASSFSDRATGELFF	TGTGCCAGCAGCTTTAGCGACAGGGCTACCGGGGAGCTGTTTTTT
TRBV11-3	-	many	TRBJ2-3	CASSLDYTDTQYF	TGTGCCAGCAGCCTCGACTACACAGATACGCAGTATTTT
TRBV11-1	TRBD2	many	TRBJ2-3	CASSLGSSGIPSTDTQYF	TGTGCCAGCAGCTTAGGAAGCAGCGGGATCCCCAGCACAGATACGCAGTATTTT
TRBV27	-	-	TRBJ2-5	CASRLGKTQYF	TGTGCCAGCAGACTCGGGAAGACCCAGTACTTC
TRBV7-9	-	many	TRBJ2-5	CASSERDRFQETQYF	TGTGCCAGCAGCGAACGGGACCGGTTCCAAGAGACCCAGTACTTC
TRBV7-8	-	many	TRBJ1-5	CASSGRVLNQPQHF	TGTGCCAGCAGCGGCCGGGTTCTCAATCAGCCCCAGCATTTT
TRBV5-6	-	many	TRBJ2-7	CASSPTYRVPEQYF	TGTGCCAGCAGCCCCACTTACAGGGTCCCCGAGCAGTACTTC
TRBV7-3	TRBD1	many	TRBJ1-5	CASSHTPRGNQPQHF	TGTGCCAGCAGCCATACTCCCAGGGGGAATCAGCCCCAGCATTTT
TRBV5-1	-	-	TRBJ2-3	CASSGGLTDTQYF	TGCGCCAGCAGCGGGGGACTTACAGATACGCAGTATTTT
TRBV3-1	-	-	TRBJ1-1	CASRSRGWDAEAFF	TGTGCCAGCAGAAGTCGGGGGTGGGACGCTGAAGCTTTCTTT
TRBV3-1	-	-	TRBJ2-1	CATSQDVRRGQYNEQFF	TGTGCCACCTCCCAAGATGTGAGGCGGGGGCAGTACAATGAGCAGTTCTTC
TRBV7-8	-	medium-sized	TRBJ2-5	CASSFSRRGRYQETQYF	TGTGCCAGCAGCTTCAGTCGTCGGGGTCGGTACCAAGAGACCCAGTACTTC
TRBV20-1	-	many	TRBJ1-4	CSATGQEKLFF	TGCAGTGCTACTGGACAGGAAAAACTGTTTTTT
TRBV7-9	-	-	TRBJ1-5	CASSLDVPRSQPQHF	TGTGCCAGCAGCTTAGATGTCCCACGGAGTCAGCCCCAGCATTTT
TRBV27	TRBD1	many	TRBJ2-5	CASSSIRGTGKRTQYF	TGTGCCAGCAGTTCCATCCGGGGGACAGGCAAGAGAACCCAGTACTTC
TRBV3-1	-	-	TRBJ1-2	CACTQFSGALFDYGYTF	TGTGCCTGCACCCAATTTTCCGGGGCCCTATTCGACTATGGCTACACCTTC
TRBV14	TRBD1	many	TRBJ2-2	CASSQRRHRGTGELFF	TGTGCCAGCAGCCAACGTCGTCACAGGGGCACCGGGGAGCTGTTTTTT